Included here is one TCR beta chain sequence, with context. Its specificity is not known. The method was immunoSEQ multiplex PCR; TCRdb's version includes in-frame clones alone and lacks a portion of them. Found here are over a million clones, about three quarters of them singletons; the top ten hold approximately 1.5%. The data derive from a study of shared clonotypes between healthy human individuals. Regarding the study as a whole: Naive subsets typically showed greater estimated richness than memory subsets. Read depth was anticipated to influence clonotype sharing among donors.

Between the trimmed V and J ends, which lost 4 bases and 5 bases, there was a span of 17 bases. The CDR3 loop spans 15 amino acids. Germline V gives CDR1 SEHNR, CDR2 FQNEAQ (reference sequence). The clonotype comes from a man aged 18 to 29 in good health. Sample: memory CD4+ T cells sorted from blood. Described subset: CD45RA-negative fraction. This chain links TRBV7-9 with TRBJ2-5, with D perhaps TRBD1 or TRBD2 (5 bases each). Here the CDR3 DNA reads TGTGCCAGCAGCTCGAGGGGCTGGGTAATCGAGACCCAGTACTTC. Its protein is CASSSRGWVIETQYF. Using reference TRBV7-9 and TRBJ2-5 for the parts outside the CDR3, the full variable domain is DTGVSQNPRHKITKRGQNVTFRCDPISEHNRLYWYRQTLGQGPEFLTYFQNEAQLEKSRLLSDRFSAERPKGSFSTLEIQRTEQGDSAMYLCASSSRGWVIETQYFGPGTRLLVL.